This TCR beta chain was obtained from a study of cytomegalovirus exposure and HLA in healthy donors. Looked up from germline, CDR1 is GTSNPN and CDR2 is SVGIG (reference sequence). There are 13 residues in the CDR3. The V and J ends lost 5 bases and 0 bases respectively, with 10 bases between them. Data came from immunoSEQ multiplex PCR; TCRdb stores just in-frame clones and leaves some out. Of fewer than 250,000 clones listed, roughly 88% are singletons. This TCR came from a woman between 25 and 40 years old in good health and CMV-seropositive. The sample was PBMCs. The rearrangement uses TRBV30 and TRBJ1-1; D is unclear. CDR3 sequence: CAWETAVNTEAFF. CDR3 nucleotide sequence: TGTGCCTGGGAGACGGCGGTGAACACTGAAGCTTTCTTT.